This T cell receptor beta chain was found in a study of T cells expressing NK-cell markers. Across the study: Sequencing of TCR beta repertoires drew on sorted CD3+CD56+NKG2C+, CD3+CD56+NKG2C- and CD3+CD56-NKG2C+ T cells.

Worth noting for this clonotype: Its antigen is unknown.

Germline V gene sequence: CDR1 SEHNR, CDR2 FQNEAQ (reference sequence). This CDR3 spans 15 amino acids. Study-level results: These clonotypes additionally ranked first within the CD3+CD56-NKG2C+ fraction of several donors.

TCRdb reprocessed the 5' RACE reads and keeps a single row for each CDR3 protein, giving no DNA. The sample table includes some 390,000 distinct CDR3 sequences. The chain couples TRBV7-9 to TRBJ2-7; TCRdb outputs TRBD1, but without DNA this stays unchecked. The sequencing input was blood T cells: a sorted CD56 or NKG2C T cell subset, CD4+ or CD8+ T cells, or bulk PBMC T cells (not recorded which). This TCR came from a woman aged 45 to 65 in good health. CDR3 residues: CASSLGDSNVYEQYF.